These 30 T cell receptor beta chains share one sample of origin, sequenced in a study of shared clonotypes between healthy human individuals. Method: immunoSEQ multiplex PCR; TCRdb's copy keeps in-frame clones and lacks some. The sample consists of 2.3 million or so clones, approximately 95% of them appearing once. Sample: naive CD4+ T cells from PBMCs. Subset here: CD45RA+ positively selected. These receptors all come from a man aged 18 to 29 in good health. Some clones in this sample may be carry-over from other donors' samples.

This clone was seen a single time. V is TRBV11-2 and J is TRBJ1-1; D gene uncertain. The CDR3 has 13 amino acids. Germline V gene sequence: CDR1 SGHAT, CDR2 FQNNGV. V was shortened by 2 bases and J by 4 bases, with 8 bases between the two germline ends. The CDR3 reads CASSLPVATEAFF. CDR3 in DNA: TGTGCCAGCAGCTTACCTGTAGCCACTGAAGCTTTCTTT.

Concerning this clone: In the same sample, other DNA sequences code for this CDR3. The chain combines TRBV7-2 with TRBJ1-5; unclear D gene. The germline V gene encodes CDR1 SGHTA and CDR2 FQGNSA. Trimming stripped 3 bases from V and 2 bases from J, with 5 bases between. The CDR3 covers 13 residues. In nucleotides, the CDR3 is TGTGCCAGCAGCTTGGACCGCAATCAGCCCCAGCATTTT. Its protein is CASSLDRNQPQHF.

The chain has TRBV11-2 and TRBJ2-7, with D perhaps matching TRBD2 (6 bases). V was pared by 5 bases and J by 1 base, with 12 bases between. This CDR3 has 14 residues. Per germline, CDR1 SGHAT and CDR2 FQNNGV. The DNA for the CDR3 is TGTGCCAGCAGCCCATCGACTAGTTCCTACGAGCAGTACTTC. Amino acids: CASSPSTSSYEQYF.

The CDR3 reads CASSLEIWSEQYF. The CDR3 DNA sequence: TGTGCCAGCAGCTTAGAGATTTGGAGCGAGCAGTACTTC. The rearrangement uses TRBV7-9 and TRBJ2-7; D is ambiguous. Germline CDR1 reads SEHNR; CDR2 reads FQNEAQ (reference sequence). V was cut by 1 base and J by 6 bases, with 10 bases left in between. This CDR3 spans 13 amino acids.

CDR3 protein: CASSQAAGGAYEQYF. The CDR3 DNA is TGTGCCAGCAGCCAAGCAGCGGGAGGCGCCTACGAGCAGTACTTC. The rearrangement links TRBV7-3 to TRBJ2-7; 9 bases map to TRBD2. This CDR3 spans 15 amino acids. V was pared by 5 bases and J by 2 bases, with 7 bases of the junction left unmatched. Germline CDR1 SGHTA, CDR2 FQGTGA.

V is TRBV28 and J is TRBJ2-5, with D possibly being TRBD1 (6 bases). The germline CDR1 and CDR2 sequences are MDHEN and SYDVKM. The ends were cut back, 5 bases at V and 5 bases at J, with 21 bases in the middle. The CDR3 length is 16 residues. The CDR3 DNA sequence: TGTGCCAGCAGTCTAACCGTCAGGGGCCCCGGGGAGACCCAGTACTTC. It translates to CASSLTVRGPGETQYF.

The J gene is TRBJ1-1, the V gene TRBV18, with D perhaps TRBD1 (5 bases). The V end was cut by 8 bases, the J end by 0 bases, with 10 bases between. The CDR3 extends over 13 amino acids. Germline CDR1 and CDR2: KGHSH and LQKENI. This chain's CDR3 is CASEGVMNTEAFF. Here the CDR3 DNA reads TGTGCCAGCGAAGGGGTTATGAACACTGAAGCTTTCTTT.

As regards this clone: Additional DNA sequences in this sample encode the identical CDR3. The chain joins TRBV9 to TRBJ2-5, with D possibly TRBD1 on 6 matching bases. Trimming took off 0 bases at V and 5 bases at J, with 14 bases between the two ends. CDR3 length equals 15 residues. The germline CDR1 and CDR2 sequences are SGDLS and YYNGEE. DNA of the CDR3: TGTGCCAGCAGCGTAGGGGCGGGCCAGGGGGAGACCCAGTACTTC. This codes for CASSVGAGQGETQYF.

V gene TRBV14 combines with J gene TRBJ2-5, with D uncertain. V was clipped by 6 bases and J by 0 bases, with 8 bases between them. Germline-derived CDR1 and CDR2 are SGHDN and FVKESK. This CDR3 contains 13 residues. The CDR3 coding sequence is TGTGCCAGCAGGTTCCGGGACCAAGAGACCCAGTACTTC. The encoded protein is CASRFRDQETQYF. The full variable domain, its missing parts supplied by reference TRBV14 and TRBJ2-5, is EAGVTQFPSHSVIEKGQTVTLRCDPISGHDNLYWYRRVMGKEIKFLLHFVKESKQDESGMPNNRFLAERTGGTYSTLKVQPAELEDSGVYFCASRFRDQETQYFGPGTRLLVL.

The sample holds a few counts of this clone. The V call is TRBV6-4, the J call TRBJ1-1; D uncertain. Trimming left V 7 bases short and J 8 bases short, with 8 bases between. The CDR3 spans 10 residues. Germline CDR1 and CDR2: MRHNA and SNTAGT. The CDR3 protein is CASKGIEAFF. In nucleotides, the CDR3 is TGTGCCAGCAAAGGCATCGAAGCTTTCTTT.

Turning to this clone: Within the sample, other DNA sequences also encode this same CDR3. This rearrangement joins TRBV11-3 to TRBJ2-1; D remains unclear. The CDR3 covers 12 residues. The germline V gene has CDR1 SGHNT and CDR2 YENEEA. The ends were cut back, 1 base at V and 8 bases at J, with 6 bases in the middle. The CDR3 sequence: CASSLGRDEQFF. The CDR3 nucleotides are TGTGCCAGCAGCTTAGGTCGGGATGAGCAGTTCTTC.

The chain combines TRBV19 with TRBJ2-7, with 8 bases aligning to TRBD1. The length of the CDR3 is 14 residues. The trim removed 2 bases at V and 7 bases at J, leaving 7 bases unmatched. The V gene's germline CDR1 is LNHDA and CDR2 SQIVND (reference sequence). Here the CDR3 reads CASSITRGLGEQYF. The CDR3 coding sequence is TGTGCCAGTAGTATAACCAGGGGGCTGGGAGAGCAGTACTTC.

The genes are TRBV10-3 and TRBJ2-5; D not resolved. Germline V CDR1 and CDR2: ENHRY, SYGVKD. Trimming removed 3 bases from V and 2 bases from J, with 19 bases in between. The CDR3 consists of 17 residues. The CDR3 loop is CAISEPLGRLAQETQYF. The CDR3 bases are TGTGCCATCAGTGAACCGTTGGGTAGACTGGCGCAAGAGACCCAGTACTTC.

This chain connects TRBV2 to TRBJ2-5; D remains ambiguous. Germline V CDR1 and CDR2: SNHLY, FYNNEI. CDR3 length: 11 amino acids. Trimming removed 7 bases from V and 1 base from J, with 4 bases in between. The CDR3 loop reads CASNTQETQYF. DNA for the CDR3: TGTGCCAGCAATACCCAAGAGACCCAGTACTTC.

This CDR3 reads CASSQRVGVNEQFF. DNA of the CDR3: TGTGCCAGCAGCCAGCGGGTTGGGGTCAATGAGCAGTTCTTC. V and J are TRBV7-2 and TRBJ2-1; D perhaps matches TRBD2 (6 bases). The length of the CDR3 is 14 residues. V lost 5 bases to trimming and J lost 6 bases, with 14 bases between them. Per the germline V gene, CDR1 is SGHTA and CDR2 is FQGNSA.

The J gene is TRBJ1-5, the V gene TRBV30; D remains unclear. The CDR3 totals 15 residues. V was clipped by 1 base and J by 2 bases, with 12 bases between them. Germline V gene sequence: CDR1 GTSNPN, CDR2 SVGIG (reference sequence). The CDR3 sequence: CAWSDGFSGNQPQHF. The CDR3 DNA is TGTGCCTGGAGTGACGGATTTTCGGGCAATCAGCCCCAGCATTTT.

The V call is TRBV4-1, the J call TRBJ1-1; weak D call: TRBD1 (6 bases). CDR3 length: 17 residues. CDR1 MGHRA and CDR2 YSYEKL come from the germline V gene. V shed 3 bases and J shed 0 bases, with 17 bases lying between them. The CDR3 DNA is TGCGCCAGCAGCCAGAGAACGGGGGGCGAAGTGAACACTGAAGCTTTCTTT. Its translation: CASSQRTGGEVNTEAFF.

This chain links TRBV6-5 with TRBJ1-1; the D gene is possibly TRBD1 (5 bases). From germline, CDR1 is MNHEY and CDR2 SVGAGI. V was clipped by 2 bases and J by 4 bases, with 11 bases between them. The CDR3 consists of 14 residues. CDR3 sequence reads: CASSYGQGVTEAFF. CDR3 DNA: TGTGCCAGCAGTTACGGGCAGGGCGTCACTGAAGCTTTCTTT.

About this clone: Other DNA sequences in this specimen translate into the identical CDR3. The gene calls are TRBV7-9 and TRBJ2-2; D call uncertain. The CDR3 totals 14 residues. The V end lost 0 bases, the J end lost 1 base, and 3 bases lay between the germline ends. The germline V gene encodes CDR1 SEHNR and CDR2 FQNEAQ (reference sequence). The CDR3: CASSLAGNTGELFF. For the CDR3, the DNA is TGTGCCAGCAGCTTAGCAGGGAACACCGGGGAGCTGTTTTTT.

The V gene is TRBV7-8, the J gene TRBJ2-6; TRBD1 matches 7 bases. Germline CDR1 reads SGHVS; CDR2 reads FQNEAQ. V trimming: 7 bases; J trimming: 4 bases; junction bases outside the gene matches: 13. This CDR3 has 17 residues. CDR3 sequence: CASIPVGQRVGANVLTF. The CDR3, as DNA: TGTGCCAGCATCCCCGTGGGACAGAGGGTCGGGGCCAACGTCCTGACTTTC. The variable domain in full, with the rest retrieved from reference TRBV7-8 and TRBJ2-6, is GAGVSQSPRYKVAKRGQDVALRCDPISGHVSLFWYQQALGQGPEFLTYFQNEAQLDKSGLPSDRFFAERPEGSVSTLKIQRTQQEDSAVYLCASIPVGQRVGANVLTFGAGSRLTVL.

V and J are TRBV9 and TRBJ1-2; 8 bases line up with TRBD1. The trim removed 4 bases at V and 8 bases at J, leaving 16 bases unmatched. CDR1 SGDLS and CDR2 YYNGEE come from the germline V gene. CDR3 length: 16 residues. The CDR3 sequence is CASSPAPDRVEKGYTF. In nucleotides, the CDR3 is TGTGCCAGCAGCCCGGCCCCGGACAGGGTGGAAAAAGGCTACACCTTC.

The table lists this clone with a count of one. The chain recombines TRBV10-1 with TRBJ2-1; 9 bases are a match to TRBD2. In germline, CDR1 is WNHNN, CDR2 SYGVQD (reference sequence). The CDR3 contains 15 residues. V was clipped by 6 bases and J by 7 bases; unmatched bases: 10. This CDR3 reads CASRKGLAPQNEQFF. The CDR3, as DNA: TGCGCCAGCAGAAAGGGACTAGCACCCCAGAATGAGCAGTTCTTC.

This sequence joins TRBV7-8 and TRBJ2-7; TRBD2 matches 10 bases. The CDR3 runs to 16 residues. The junction had 13 bases not matched to a gene; V was cut back by 5 bases and J by 6 bases. Germline loops: CDR1 SGHVS, CDR2 FQNEAQ. The DNA of the CDR3 is TGTGCCAGCAGCCCGATCACTAGCGGGATATTTTCCGAGCAGTACTTC. It specifies CASSPITSGIFSEQYF.

The V and J genes are TRBV6-5 and TRBJ1-1; TRBD1 matches at 7 bases. The J segment lost 10 bases and the V segment lost 7 bases, leaving 15 bases of the junction unmatched. CDR1 is MNHEY, CDR2 SVGAGI, per germline. CDR3 length: 14 residues. The CDR3 loop is CASNRGPGRVGAFF. The CDR3 DNA reads TGTGCCAGCAACAGGGGACCCGGGCGGGTTGGAGCTTTCTTT.

CDR3 nucleotide sequence: TGCGCCAGCAGTCACTACCTCACGACCTACGAGCAGTACTTC. This encodes CASSHYLTTYEQYF. This chain links TRBV4-1 with TRBJ2-7, with no clear D. The CDR3 runs to 14 residues. The germline V gene encodes CDR1 MGHRA and CDR2 YSYEKL. V lost 6 bases and J 2 bases, leaving 14 bases between the germline ends.

The sample holds one count of this clone. The chain couples TRBV28 to TRBJ1-5, with TRBD1 matching 8 bases. The junction had 5 bases not matched to a gene; V was cut back by 1 base and J by 6 bases. CDR3 length: 15 residues. Germline assignment: CDR1 MDHEN and CDR2 SYDVKM. CDR3: CASSLSSGGSQPQHF. CDR3 sequence (DNA): TGTGCCAGCAGTTTATCCTCAGGGGGCAGTCAGCCCCAGCATTTT. The whole variable domain, remainder taken from reference TRBV28 and TRBJ1-5, is DVKVTQSSRYLVKRTGEKVFLECVQDMDHENMFWYRQDPGLGLRLIYFSYDVKMKEKGDIPEGYSVSREKKERFSLILESASTNQTSMYLCASSLSSGGSQPQHFGDGTRLSIL.

V is TRBV5-1 and J is TRBJ2-1; the match to TRBD2 covers 7 bases. V trimming: 7 bases; J trimming: 8 bases; junction bases outside the gene matches: 12. From germline, CDR1 is SGHRS and CDR2 YFSETQ. This CDR3 spans 14 amino acids. CDR3 in amino acids: CASRRTSREDEQFF. As DNA, the CDR3 is TGCGCCAGCCGACGGACTAGTCGGGAGGATGAGCAGTTCTTC.

V and J are TRBV30 and TRBJ1-1; 10 nucleotides agree with TRBD1. Unmatched junction bases numbered 3, after V lost 4 bases and J lost 4 bases. CDR1 GTSNPN and CDR2 SVGIG come from the germline V gene (reference sequence). The CDR3 loop spans 13 amino acids. CDR3: CAWKTGGFTEAFF. DNA of the CDR3: TGTGCCTGGAAGACAGGGGGCTTCACTGAAGCTTTCTTT.

This chain joins TRBV5-1 and TRBJ2-7, with D perhaps TRBD2 (6 bases). V was shortened by 4 bases and J by 0 bases, with 14 bases between the two germline ends. CDR3 size: 15 residues. Germline V gene lookup returns CDR1 SGHRS and CDR2 YFSETQ. The CDR3 DNA follows: TGCGCCAGCAGCACCGGACTACTCAGCTCCTACGAGCAGTACTTC. Its translation: CASSTGLLSSYEQYF.

The rearrangement joins TRBV27 to TRBJ2-1; 12 nucleotides align to TRBD2. The CDR3 consists of 19 residues. The J segment lost 2 bases and the V segment lost 5 bases, leaving 13 bases of the junction unmatched. Germline V gives CDR1 MNHEY, CDR2 SMNVEV (reference sequence). In DNA form, the CDR3 reads TGTGCCAGCAGTCCGCCTCACTCTGGACTAGCGGGGACCTACAATGAGCAGTTCTTC. It specifies CASSPPHSGLAGTYNEQFF.